The clone carrying this T cell receptor (beta chain) was recorded only once. The data are from a study of radiation and T cells in renal cell carcinoma. Sequencing used immunoSEQ multiplex PCR; TCRdb keeps in-frame clones, though not all of them. The sample contains more than 60,000 clones, 75% to 90% of which appear only once. V shed 6 bases and J shed 5 bases, with 16 bases lying between them. This CDR3 has 14 amino acids. Germline loops: CDR1 MDHEN, CDR2 SYDVKM. The time point: blood 4 weeks post-SBRT, at nephrectomy. This sample's treatment: 15 Gy SBRT to primary tumor, nephrectomy 4 weeks later. Here the sequenced sample was blood, taken from a patient whose treatment included radiotherapy and nephrectomy. This sequence joins TRBV28 and TRBJ2-5; possibly TRBD2 for D (5 bases). This TCR was recovered from a woman aged 60-75 years with renal cell carcinoma. In DNA form, the CDR3 reads TGTGCCAGCAGCCCCGCCAGCGGCGGGGAGACCCAGTACTTC. Translating gives CASSPASGGETQYF.